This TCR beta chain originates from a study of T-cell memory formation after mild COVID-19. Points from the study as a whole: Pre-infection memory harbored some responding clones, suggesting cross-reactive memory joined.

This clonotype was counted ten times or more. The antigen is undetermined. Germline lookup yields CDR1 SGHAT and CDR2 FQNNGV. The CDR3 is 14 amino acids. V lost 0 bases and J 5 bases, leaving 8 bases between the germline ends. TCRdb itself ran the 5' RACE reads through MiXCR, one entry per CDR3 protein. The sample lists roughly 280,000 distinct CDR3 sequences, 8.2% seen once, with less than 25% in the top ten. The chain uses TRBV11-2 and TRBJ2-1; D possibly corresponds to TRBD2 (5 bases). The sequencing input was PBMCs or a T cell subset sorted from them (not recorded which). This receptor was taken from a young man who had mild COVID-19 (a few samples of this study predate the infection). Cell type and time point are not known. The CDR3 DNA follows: TGTGCCAGCAGCTTAGATTTAGCGAACAATGAGCAGTTCTTC. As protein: CASSLDLANNEQFF. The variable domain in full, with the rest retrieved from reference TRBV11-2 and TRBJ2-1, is EAGVAQSPRYKIIEKRQSVAFWCNPISGHATLYWYQQILGQGPKLLIQFQNNGVVDDSQLPKDRFSAERLKGVDSTLKIQPAKLEDSAVYLCASSLDLANNEQFFGPGTRLTVL.